Listed below are T cell receptor beta chains from one sample, sequenced in a study of vaccination effects on CD4 cells after COVID-19. For these TCRs, the target antigens are not known. Profiling relied on immunoSEQ multiplex PCR, and the TCRdb table lists in-frame clones only, not all of them. Of about 63,000 clones listed, roughly 76% are singletons. Sequenced here: CD4+ T cells from PBMCs cultured with HCoV-OC43 spike peptides, sampled before COVID-19 vaccination. Source of these receptors: a human donor who received a COVID-19 vaccine. Both conserved end residues are part of each CDR3. A D gene is named only where the DNA matches it firmly. Size values are once, few and many counts, or a class for expanded clones, and some rows have none.

CDR3 DNA: TGTGCCAGCAGCTTGGAAAGTCTTAGTCCACCCCTCCACTTT
CDR3 protein: CASSLESLSPPLHF
J gene: TRBJ1-6
V gene: TRBV5-5
clone size: few
D gene: .

CDR3 DNA: TGCAGTGCGCGACGAGAGACCCAGTACTTC
CDR3 protein: CSARRETQYF
J gene: TRBJ2-5
V gene: TRBV20-1
clone size: .
D gene: .

CDR3 DNA: TGTGCCACCAGTGATGCAGGGGGGTTCACAGATACGCAGTATTTT
CDR3 protein: CATSDAGGFTDTQYF
J gene: TRBJ2-3
V gene: TRBV24-1
clone size: .
D gene: .

CDR3 DNA: TGTGCCAGCAGCCTGTCCAACAGTTTGAACACTGAAGCTTTCTTT
CDR3 protein: CASSLSNSLNTEAFF
J gene: TRBJ1-1
V gene: TRBV6-2/TRBV6-3
clone size: few
D gene: .

CDR3 DNA: TGTGCCAGCGGACAATCGTCGGCGACAGATACGCAGTATTTT
CDR3 protein: CASGQSSATDTQYF
J gene: TRBJ2-3
V gene: TRBV5-8
clone size: .
D gene: .

CDR3 DNA: TGTGCCAGCAGTCCCCAAGCTCCGGCGGAGACCCAGTACTTC
CDR3 protein: CASSPQAPAETQYF
J gene: TRBJ2-5
V gene: TRBV27
clone size: .
D gene: .

CDR3 DNA: TGCGCCAGCAGCTCGGGCCCAGGGTCCAACAATGAGCAGTTCTTC
CDR3 protein: CASSSGPGSNNEQFF
J gene: TRBJ2-1
V gene: TRBV5-1
clone size: .
D gene: .

CDR3 DNA: TGTGCCAGCAGCCACAGGGCAACTAATGAAAAACTGTTTTTT
CDR3 protein: CASSHRATNEKLFF
J gene: TRBJ1-4
V gene: TRBV5-8
clone size: .
D gene: .

CDR3 DNA: TGTGCCACCAGTGTCCCGGGGGGGGACCCCCGCTCCTACAATGAGCAGTTCTTC
CDR3 protein: CATSVPGGDPRSYNEQFF
J gene: TRBJ2-1
V gene: TRBV24-1
clone size: .
D gene: TRBD2

CDR3 DNA: TGTGCAACCAGACAGGGGAGAAGAGGGGGCTACACCTTC
CDR3 protein: CATRQGRRGGYTF
J gene: TRBJ1-2
V gene: TRBV7-2
clone size: once
D gene: TRBD1

CDR3 DNA: TGTGCCAGCAGCGAGGAGGGGCGGTCGAACACTGAAGCTTTCTTT
CDR3 protein: CASSEEGRSNTEAFF
J gene: TRBJ1-1
V gene: TRBV9
clone size: few
D gene: .

CDR3 DNA: TGTGCCAGCAGCCAAAACGCGTACAATGAGCAGTTCTTC
CDR3 protein: CASSQNAYNEQFF
J gene: TRBJ2-1
V gene: TRBV3-1/TRBV3-2
clone size: .
D gene: .

CDR3 DNA: TGTGCCTGGAACGGGGTCTCCTATGGCTACACCTTC
CDR3 protein: CAWNGVSYGYTF
J gene: TRBJ1-2
V gene: TRBV30
clone size: once
D gene: .

CDR3 DNA: TGTGCCAGTAAGACCGGGACAGGGAACACCGGGGAGCTGTTTTTT
CDR3 protein: CASKTGTGNTGELFF
J gene: TRBJ2-2
V gene: TRBV2
clone size: .
D gene: TRBD1

CDR3 DNA: TGTGCCAGCAGCCCTCAGCGGCTTCAGAATGAAAAACTGTTTTTT
CDR3 protein: CASSPQRLQNEKLFF
J gene: TRBJ1-4
V gene: TRBV7-9
clone size: few
D gene: .

CDR3 DNA: TGTGCCAGTAGTCCGGACGGAATTGGGACCCAGTACTTC
CDR3 protein: CASSPDGIGTQYF
J gene: TRBJ2-5
V gene: TRBV19
clone size: .
D gene: .

CDR3 DNA: TGTGCCTGGAGTACCCTCCTCGAGCTGTTTTTT
CDR3 protein: CAWSTLLELFF
J gene: TRBJ2-2
V gene: TRBV30
clone size: .
D gene: .

CDR3 DNA: TGCGCCAGCAGCCCCGGTGTTTTGGAGACCCAGTACTTC
CDR3 protein: CASSPGVLETQYF
J gene: TRBJ2-5
V gene: TRBV5-1
clone size: .
D gene: .

CDR3 DNA: TGTGCCAGCAGTTACTCGGGACGGAGCTCCTATAATTCACCCCTCCACTTT
CDR3 protein: CASSYSGRSSYNSPLHF
J gene: TRBJ1-6
V gene: TRBV6-2/TRBV6-3
clone size: .
D gene: .

CDR3 DNA: TGCAGCGCTCGGCGGGGGGGAAGCTCCTACAATGAGCAGTTCTTC
CDR3 protein: CSARRGGSSYNEQFF
J gene: TRBJ2-1
V gene: TRBV29-1
clone size: .
D gene: TRBD2

CDR3 DNA: TGTGCCAGCAGCTCCCGGGTGGGCACTGAAGCTTTCTTT
CDR3 protein: CASSSRVGTEAFF
J gene: TRBJ1-1
V gene: TRBV13
clone size: .
D gene: .

CDR3 DNA: TGTGCCAGCAGTGATCTTCAGACGAACACTGAAGCTTTCTTT
CDR3 protein: CASSDLQTNTEAFF
J gene: TRBJ1-1
V gene: TRBV25-1
clone size: .
D gene: .

CDR3 DNA: TGTGCCAGCAGACAACGGGAGACCCAGTACTTC
CDR3 protein: CASRQRETQYF
J gene: TRBJ2-5
V gene: TRBV18
clone size: .
D gene: .

CDR3 DNA: TGTGCCAGCAGTGATTCGGCATTCTTAGTGAACACTGAAGCTTTCTTT
CDR3 protein: CASSDSAFLVNTEAFF
J gene: TRBJ1-1
V gene: TRBV2
clone size: .
D gene: .

CDR3 DNA: TGTGCCAGCAGTGGACTAGCGGGGACGGATACGCAGTATTTT
CDR3 protein: CASSGLAGTDTQYF
J gene: TRBJ2-3
V gene: TRBV2
clone size: .
D gene: TRBD2

CDR3 DNA: TGTGCCACCAGTGATTACAGCGGGGGCTCCGGACATGAGCAGTTCTTC
CDR3 protein: CATSDYSGGSGHEQFF
J gene: TRBJ2-1
V gene: TRBV24-1
clone size: .
D gene: TRBD2

CDR3 DNA: TGTGCCACCAGTCGAACCGGGACAGGGGGCACAGATACGCAGTATTTT
CDR3 protein: CATSRTGTGGTDTQYF
J gene: TRBJ2-3
V gene: TRBV24-1
clone size: .
D gene: TRBD1

CDR3 DNA: TGTGCCTGGAGTCCGAGGGATACGCAGTATTTT
CDR3 protein: CAWSPRDTQYF
J gene: TRBJ2-3
V gene: TRBV30
clone size: .
D gene: .

CDR3 DNA: TGTGCCAGCAGCTTGGGGCCAGTAAGGGGAGTCGGCGTGTCACCCCTCCACTTT
CDR3 protein: CASSLGPVRGVGVSPLHF
J gene: TRBJ1-6
V gene: TRBV5-6
clone size: .
D gene: .

CDR3 DNA: TGTGCCAGCAGTTATTCGACAGCGAATCAGCCCCAGCATTTT
CDR3 protein: CASSYSTANQPQHF
J gene: TRBJ1-5
V gene: TRBV6-2/TRBV6-3
clone size: once
D gene: .

CDR3 DNA: TGTGCCAGCAGCTTGTCTCAGTCTGGGGCCAACGTCCTGACTTTC
CDR3 protein: CASSLSQSGANVLTF
J gene: TRBJ2-6
V gene: TRBV5-4
clone size: few
D gene: .

CDR3 DNA: TGTGCCAGCAGCTTGGGGGACAGCTTCGATGGCTACACCTTC
CDR3 protein: CASSLGDSFDGYTF
J gene: TRBJ1-2
V gene: TRBV5-6
clone size: .
D gene: TRBD1

CDR3 DNA: TGTGCCAGCTCACCAGGGACTAGCGGAGAGACCCAGTACTTC
CDR3 protein: CASSPGTSGETQYF
J gene: TRBJ2-5
V gene: TRBV18
clone size: .
D gene: TRBD2

CDR3 DNA: TGTGCCAGCAGCCAAGGACAGGAAGAGACCCAGTACTTC
CDR3 protein: CASSQGQEETQYF
J gene: TRBJ2-5
V gene: TRBV2
clone size: .
D gene: TRBD1

CDR3 DNA: TGCGCCAGCAGCTTGGATACCGGGAATACGCAGTATTTT
CDR3 protein: CASSLDTGNTQYF
J gene: TRBJ2-3
V gene: TRBV5-1
clone size: .
D gene: .

CDR3 DNA: TGTGCCAGCAGAGGAACCGGGGTAGCTAATGAAAAACTGTTTTTT
CDR3 protein: CASRGTGVANEKLFF
J gene: TRBJ1-4
V gene: TRBV27
clone size: .
D gene: .

CDR3 DNA: TGTGCCAGCAGCCAACCGAAGCGGGGCTACACCTTC
CDR3 protein: CASSQPKRGYTF
J gene: TRBJ1-2
V gene: TRBV3-1/TRBV3-2
clone size: .
D gene: .

CDR3 DNA: TGCGCCAGCAGCCCAAGACAGGGAGGCGTGAACACTGAAGCTTTCTTT
CDR3 protein: CASSPRQGGVNTEAFF
J gene: TRBJ1-1
V gene: TRBV5-1
clone size: .
D gene: TRBD1

CDR3 DNA: TGTGCCAGCAGCGTCGGCAACTCGGACAGGGCCTACAATGAGCAGTTCTTC
CDR3 protein: CASSVGNSDRAYNEQFF
J gene: TRBJ2-1
V gene: TRBV9
clone size: .
D gene: TRBD1

CDR3 DNA: TGTGCCAGCAACCCAAGACGCTCCTATAATTCACCCCTCCACTTT
CDR3 protein: CASNPRRSYNSPLHF
J gene: TRBJ1-6
V gene: TRBV6-5
clone size: .
D gene: .

CDR3 DNA: TGCGCCAGCAGCCAGGGCGGAGCGGGGGTACAGGAGACCCAGTACTTC
CDR3 protein: CASSQGGAGVQETQYF
J gene: TRBJ2-5
V gene: TRBV4-1
clone size: .
D gene: TRBD2

CDR3 DNA: TGCGCCAGCAGCTTGGTTACGGTGAACACTGAAGCTTTCTTT
CDR3 protein: CASSLVTVNTEAFF
J gene: TRBJ1-1
V gene: TRBV5-1
clone size: .
D gene: .

CDR3 DNA: TGCAGCGTTGGCAACCAGGGCGATACGCAGTATTTT
CDR3 protein: CSVGNQGDTQYF
J gene: TRBJ2-3
V gene: TRBV29-1
clone size: .
D gene: .

CDR3 DNA: TGTGCCACCAGCAGAGGTGGAGCAGTCCCCCCCGGGACGCAGTATTTT
CDR3 protein: CATSRGGAVPPGTQYF
J gene: TRBJ2-3
V gene: TRBV15
clone size: .
D gene: .

CDR3 DNA: TGTGCCAGCAGTTTAAGGTCTTATCAGCCCCAGCATTTT
CDR3 protein: CASSLRSYQPQHF
J gene: TRBJ1-5
V gene: TRBV12-3/TRBV12-4
clone size: few
D gene: .

CDR3 DNA: TGTGCCAGCAGCCAAGAAGGGAGGGACAGGGGGTTTTTGCTCCCCTACAATGAGCAGTTCTTC
CDR3 protein: CASSQEGRDRGFLLPYNEQFF
J gene: TRBJ2-1
V gene: TRBV14
clone size: .
D gene: TRBD1

CDR3 DNA: TGTGCCAGCAGTTACGGGGCAGGGAGTCAGCCCCAGCATTTT
CDR3 protein: CASSYGAGSQPQHF
J gene: TRBJ1-5
V gene: TRBV6-6
clone size: .
D gene: .

CDR3 DNA: TGTGCCAGTAGTATGTTCCGACAGGGGGGTAGAGATACGCAGTATTTT
CDR3 protein: CASSMFRQGGRDTQYF
J gene: TRBJ2-3
V gene: TRBV19
clone size: .
D gene: TRBD1